These 16 T cell receptor beta chains came from one sample sequenced in a study of spatial heterogeneity in lung cancer. Findings and limits, study-wide: Intratumoral expanded alpha and beta TCR counts were found to track tumor mutation counts.

TCRdb re-called the 5' RACE reads through MiXCR, storing one row per CDR3 protein. This table has about 10,000 distinct CDR3 sequences, roughly half appearing once. No antigen has been identified for these receptors. Time point meaning: sample taken at primary tumor resection. The material was lung tumor tissue, obtained at surgery. These receptors originate from a female donor with early-stage non-small cell lung cancer.

The V and J genes are TRBV7-9 and TRBJ1-1; 9 bases line up with TRBD1. The V gene end was trimmed by 1 base and the J gene end by 3 bases; junction bases not matched to a gene: 9. CDR3 size: 17 residues. Looked up from germline, CDR1 is SEHNR and CDR2 is FQNEAQ (reference sequence). CDR3 nucleotide sequence: TGTGCCAGCAGCTTAGTGACAGGGGGTACGAGGGACACTGAAGCTTTCTTT. Translating it yields CASSLVTGGTRDTEAFF.

This clonotype was seen more than once but under ten times. V usage is TRBV27 and J usage is TRBJ2-7, with D possibly TRBD1 on 5 matching bases. Germline V gene sequence: CDR1 MNHEY, CDR2 SMNVEV (reference sequence). CDR3 length equals 14 residues. The ends were cut back, 4 bases at V and 1 base at J, with 11 bases in the middle. The CDR3 is CASSYRPGSYEQYF. The CDR3 nucleotides are TGTGCCAGCAGTTACCGCCCAGGGTCCTACGAGCAGTACTTC.

Written as DNA, the CDR3 is TGTGCCAGCAGTTCGCTTCGACTGGGGGGCTACACCTTC. Translated, it gives CASSSLRLGGYTF. This chain uses TRBV27 with TRBJ1-2; D gene unclear. CDR3 size: 13 residues. CDR1 is MNHEY and CDR2 is SMNVEV in the germline V gene (reference sequence). V was cut by 4 bases and J by 8 bases, with 14 bases left in between.

This clonotype has only a few counts. This chain joins TRBV20-1 and TRBJ2-5; the match to TRBD2 covers 11 bases. The CDR3 totals 14 residues. Germline V lookup: CDR1 DFQATT, CDR2 SNEGSKA (reference sequence). J gave up 5 bases and V 5 bases, and 7 bases lay outside the gene matches. CDR3 sequence reads: CSAETSGVFETQYF. CDR3 bases: TGCAGTGCTGAGACTAGCGGGGTTTTTGAGACCCAGTACTTC.

Turning to this clonotype: A read error may produce the germline difference seen at one junction end. The J gene is TRBJ2-1, the V gene TRBV4-1; 14 nucleotides line up with TRBD2. CDR3 size: 17 residues. CDR1 is MGHRA and CDR2 is YSYEKL in the germline V gene. This chain's CDR3 is CASSQGLAGGAFNEQFF. Written as DNA, the CDR3 is TGTGCCAGCAGCCAAGGACTAGCGGGGGGCGCTTTCAATGAGCAGTTCTTC.

This clonotype was observed a handful of times. This chain joins TRBV7-6 and TRBJ2-2; maybe TRBD2 (6 bases). Trimming left V 6 bases short and J 4 bases short, with 15 bases between. CDR1 is SGHVS, CDR2 FNYEAQ, per germline. The CDR3 spans 15 residues. CDR3 coding DNA: TGTGCCAGCAGTGGACCCCATAGCGGCACCGGGGAGCTGTTTTTT. Translating gives CASSGPHSGTGELFF.

In this sample, this clonotype turned up a few times. The chain couples TRBV5-1 to TRBJ1-1, with TRBD1 matching over 7 bases. Trimming took 4 bases from V and 1 from J; bases not matched to a gene: 7. Germline V gene sequence: CDR1 SGHRS, CDR2 YFSETQ. The CDR3 is 15 residues long. As DNA, the CDR3 is TGCGCCAGCAGCCAGTTCGGGACAGCGAACACTGAAGCTTTCTTT. This sequence encodes CASSQFGTANTEAFF.

V usage is TRBV29-1 and J usage is TRBJ1-2, with D possibly being TRBD1 (6 bases). The CDR3 loop spans 15 amino acids. Germline CDR1 reads SQVTM; CDR2 reads ANQGSEA. Trimming took off 2 bases at V and 1 base at J, with 14 bases between the two ends. The DNA for the CDR3 is TGCAGCGTTGAATCACGGGGGGCTCTTAACTATGGCTACACCTTC. Protein sequence: CSVESRGALNYGYTF.

The chain carries TRBV25-1 and TRBJ1-1, with D hard to call. Trimming stripped 5 bases from V and 4 bases from J, with 8 bases between. Germline CDR1 and CDR2: MGHDK and SYGVNS. The CDR3 covers 12 residues. The CDR3 DNA reads as TGTGCCAGCAGTAATTCCGGCACTGAAGCTTTCTTT. Translation: CASSNSGTEAFF.

The chain combines TRBV11-3 with TRBJ1-1; D not certain. This CDR3 spans 11 amino acids. Trimming took off 5 bases at V and 2 bases at J, with 3 bases between the two ends. Germline lookup yields CDR1 SGHNT and CDR2 YENEEA. The CDR3 reads CASSTNTEAFF. The CDR3 bases are TGTGCCAGCAGCACAAACACTGAAGCTTTCTTT. Drawing the rest from reference TRBV11-3 and TRBJ1-1, the complete variable domain is EAGVVQSPRYKIIEKKQPVAFWCNPISGHNTLYWYLQNLGQGPELLIRYENEEAVDDSQLPKDRFSAERLKGVDSTLKIQPAELGDSAVYLCASSTNTEAFFGQGTRLTVV.

V and J are TRBV12-3 or TRBV12-4 and TRBJ2-2; perhaps TRBD1 as D (8 bases). CDR3 length: 15 amino acids. Trimming cost V 6 bases and J 6 bases, with 17 bases left between them. The DNA for the CDR3 is TGTGCCAGCAGGCCCGACAGGGGAGGGGCCGGGGAGCTGTTTTTT. It encodes CASRPDRGGAGELFF.

The chain is built from TRBV6-5 and TRBJ2-7; no clear D. The CDR3 loop spans 14 amino acids. Germline V lookup: CDR1 MNHEY, CDR2 SVGAGI. V was trimmed by 5 bases and J by 2 bases, leaving 13 bases between them. CDR3 DNA: TGTGCCAGCAGTAAGGACGGATTCCCCTACGAGCAGTACTTC. Amino acids: CASSKDGFPYEQYF.

This clonotype was seen just once. The V and J genes are TRBV6-8 and TRBJ2-7; 7 positions agree with TRBD1. CDR1 and CDR2 (germline): MNHGY, SAAAGT. This CDR3 has 16 residues. Trimming at V came to 5 bases and at J to 3 bases, leaving 13 bases not matched to a gene. The DNA for the CDR3 is TGTGCCAGCAGTAACCCCGTGGCAGGGGACAGCTACGAGCAGTACTTC. Amino acid sequence: CASSNPVAGDSYEQYF.

The chain links TRBV12-3 or TRBV12-4 to TRBJ1-5; 7 bases align to TRBD1. This CDR3 spans 14 amino acids. The V and J ends lost 10 bases and 6 bases, in that order; junction bases with no gene match: 12. The CDR3 bases are TGTGCCACCGCGAGGGGGGGGGACAGTCAGCCCCAGCATTTT. Its protein is CATARGGDSQPQHF.

The gene calls are TRBV6-5 and TRBJ2-5, with D maybe TRBD1 (6 bases). Germline CDR1 and CDR2: MNHEY and SVGAGI. The CDR3 runs 16 residues. With 2 bases removed from V and 3 bases from J, the gap between germline ends came to 16 bases. The DNA for the CDR3 is TGTGCCAGCAGTTACAATCCCGGGACACCCAAAGAGACCCAGTACTTC. Protein sequence: CASSYNPGTPKETQYF.

V and J are TRBV12-3 or TRBV12-4 and TRBJ2-2; D is perhaps TRBD1 or TRBD2 (7 bases each). V lost 6 bases, J lost 4 bases, and 15 bases lay in between. CDR3 length equals 15 residues. The CDR3 nucleotides are TGTGCCAGCAGCCCATCAGGGGGGGCCACCGGGGAGCTGTTTTTT. Translation gives CASSPSGGATGELFF.